Each of the 15 T cell receptor beta chains below was sequenced from the same sample in a study of T-cell reconstitution after alpha-beta-depleted transplantation in children. Construction of the TCRbeta library involved unique molecular identifiers. MiXCR, run by TCRdb on the PCR reads, gives a single entry per CDR3 protein. The data contain roughly 500,000 distinct CDR3 sequences, about 10% of them singletons. This material consisted of PBMCs, taken before TCRalphabeta/CD19-depleted stem cell transplant. These receptors were collected from a child younger than 10 with inherited bone marrow failure, due to receive a stem cell transplant.

This clonotype was detected only a few times. The chain carries TRBV28 and TRBJ2-7, with TRBD1 as a possible D gene (5 bases). This CDR3 is built from 13 residues. The germline V gene encodes CDR1 MDHEN and CDR2 SYDVKM. Trimming shortened V by 6 bases and J by 5 bases, and 14 bases separated the two germline ends. DNA for the CDR3: TGTGCCAGCAGGTCAGGGCTTTCCCACGAGCAGTACTTC. Its translation: CASRSGLSHEQYF.

This chain connects TRBV24-1 to TRBJ1-2; D is unresolved. The CDR3 contains 14 residues. Germline V CDR1 and CDR2: KGHDR, SFDVKD. V was clipped by 3 bases and J by 6 bases, with 13 bases between them. The CDR3 DNA sequence: TGTGCCACCAGTGATGCCGGGAAAACGGATGGCTACACCTTC. Translation: CATSDAGKTDGYTF.

This clonotype was detected many times. The CDR3 bases are TGCGCCAGCAGTGAAACAGGGGCTGGAAACACCATATATTTT. Its translation is CASSETGAGNTIYF. V and J are TRBV10-1 and TRBJ1-3, with 7 bases aligning to TRBD1. In germline, CDR1 is WNHNN, CDR2 SYGVQD (reference sequence). This CDR3 spans 14 amino acids. V shed 3 bases and J 2 bases; nucleotides not matched to a gene: 1.

Note on this clonotype: Since a much larger clone is just one base distant, this may be a read error. This chain joins TRBV20-1 and TRBJ2-1; 12 bases are shared with TRBD2. The trim removed 0 bases at V and 13 bases at J, leaving 13 bases unmatched. The CDR3 spans 16 residues. Germline V CDR1 and CDR2: DFQATT, SNEGSKA (reference sequence). DNA for the CDR3: TGCAGTGCTAGAGATCCCAGACTAGCGGGAGATGGTGACCAGTTCTTC. Translated, it gives CSARDPRLAGDGDQFF.

This clonotype was picked up many times. J is TRBJ2-1 and V is TRBV4-2; possibly TRBD2 for D (6 bases). The CDR3 is 15 residues long. Trimming stripped 0 bases from V and 7 bases from J, with 13 bases between. Germline-derived CDR1 and CDR2 are LGHNA and YNFKEQ. The CDR3 DNA is TGTGCCAGCAGCCAAGAGGAGGGGATTTTTAATGAGCAGTTCTTC. Residues: CASSQEEGIFNEQFF.

This clonotype was seen repeatedly, ten times or more. The chain combines TRBV5-1 with TRBJ2-7, with 7 nucleotides matching TRBD2. CDR1 is SGHRS and CDR2 is YFSETQ in the germline V gene. With V trimmed by 2 bases and J by 6 bases, 8 bases remained unmatched. This CDR3 has 14 residues. The CDR3 loop is CASSLTAGVGEQYF. The DNA of the CDR3 is TGCGCCAGCAGCTTAACGGCGGGAGTTGGCGAGCAGTACTTC.

This clonotype was detected many times. This rearrangement joins TRBV7-9 to TRBJ1-2, with 7 bases matching TRBD1. Germline trimming cut 3 bases from V and 2 bases from J; bases unmatched to any gene: 6. The CDR3 is 15 residues long. Per germline, CDR1 SEHNR and CDR2 FQNEAQ (reference sequence). The CDR3 is CASSFAEGANYGYTF. The CDR3 DNA reads TGTGCCAGCAGCTTTGCGGAGGGGGCGAACTATGGCTACACCTTC.

The chain combines TRBV5-4 with TRBJ2-3; D tentatively reads TRBD1 or TRBD2 (5 bases each). V shed 2 bases and J shed 2 bases, with 12 bases lying between them. Germline CDR1 SGHNT, CDR2 YYREEE (reference sequence). The CDR3 runs to 15 residues. The CDR3 DNA reads TGTGCCAGCAGCTTAATCTGGGGGAACACAGATACGCAGTATTTT. It specifies CASSLIWGNTDTQYF.

This clonotype was seen ten or more times. This chain joins TRBV2 and TRBJ2-3; a possible D gene is TRBD1 (5 bases). Germline V lookup: CDR1 SNHLY, CDR2 FYNNEI. V lost 0 bases, J lost 3 bases, and 7 bases lay in between. This CDR3 has 14 residues. The CDR3 protein is CASSEAGRTDTQYF. In DNA, the CDR3 is TGTGCCAGCAGTGAAGCGGGGCGGACAGATACGCAGTATTTT.

This clonotype occurred a few times. The V and J genes are TRBV28 and TRBJ1-2; TRBD1 agrees at 7 bases. The germline gives CDR1 MDHEN, CDR2 SYDVKM. J gave up 3 bases and V 4 bases, and 2 bases lay outside the gene matches. The CDR3 is 13 residues long. The CDR3 region has the DNA TGTGCCAGCAGTTCCGGACAGGACTATGGCTACACCTTC. Translated: CASSSGQDYGYTF.

The table lists this clonotype with many counts. The chain combines TRBV20-1 with TRBJ2-3, with D possibly matching TRBD2 (5 bases). The germline CDR1 and CDR2 sequences are DFQATT and SNEGSKA (reference sequence). V was trimmed by 2 bases and J by 6 bases, leaving 18 bases between them. The CDR3 contains 15 residues. The CDR3 loop is CSARPAELYLDTQYF. The CDR3 DNA follows: TGCAGTGCTAGACCAGCGGAGCTTTATTTGGATACGCAGTATTTT.

This clonotype was detected many times. V usage is TRBV5-5 and J usage is TRBJ1-2, with D uncertain. The germline V gene has CDR1 SGHKS and CDR2 YYEKEE (reference sequence). The CDR3 has 15 residues. The V gene lost 5 bases and the J gene lost 4 bases, with 18 bases spanning the gap. The CDR3 reads CASRGPGMASYGYTF. CDR3 nucleotide sequence: TGTGCCAGCAGAGGCCCAGGAATGGCTAGCTATGGCTACACCTTC.

This clonotype showed up just a few times. J is TRBJ1-2 and V is TRBV4-3; D call uncertain. This CDR3 has 15 residues. Trimming shortened V by 0 bases and J by 4 bases, and 12 bases separated the two germline ends. Germline lookup yields CDR1 LGHNA and CDR2 YSLEER. The CDR3 spells CASSQDPGRFYGYTF. CDR3 DNA sequence: TGCGCCAGCAGCCAAGATCCTGGCCGATTCTATGGCTACACCTTC.

The CDR3 DNA sequence: TGCGCCAGCAGCTTGGGCGTAAGAGAGACCCAGTACTTC. Residues: CASSLGVRETQYF. V and J are TRBV5-1 and TRBJ2-5, with D unclear. The CDR3 runs 13 residues. V was clipped by 0 bases and J by 4 bases, with 7 bases between them. Germline CDR1 SGHRS, CDR2 YFSETQ. Supplemented by reference TRBV5-1 and TRBJ2-5, the full variable domain reads KAGVTQTPRYLIKTRGQQVTLSCSPISGHRSVSWYQQTPGQGLQFLFEYFSETQRNKGNFPGRFSGRQFSNSRSEMNVSTLELGDSALYLCASSLGVRETQYFGPGTRLLVL.

In this sample, this clonotype turned up many times. The rearrangement uses TRBV25-1 and TRBJ2-1; no firm D call. Germline V gene sequence: CDR1 MGHDK, CDR2 SYGVNS. Trimming shortened V by 2 bases and J by 6 bases, and 2 bases separated the two germline ends. This CDR3 is 11 amino acids long. The CDR3 DNA reads TGTGCCAGCAGTGAACGCAATGAGCAGTTCTTC. As protein: CASSERNEQFF.